Below are 28 T cell receptor beta chains sequenced from a single sample in a study of blood T cell repertoires in COVID-19. Here immunoSEQ multiplex PCR was the method, and the copy in TCRdb shows in-frame clones only, minus some. In the table there are approximately 200,000 clones, about 80% of which are singletons. Sample: PBMCs or T cells enriched from blood (not recorded which). These receptors were taken from a woman aged 40 to 50 with acute COVID-19.

The chain joins TRBV11-1 to TRBJ2-1; 13 bases agree with TRBD2. The CDR3 has 15 residues. CDR1 is SGHAT, CDR2 FQDESV, per germline (reference sequence). V shed 5 bases and J 5 bases; nucleotides not matched to a gene: 3. The CDR3 here is CASSPGTSGNNEQFF. The CDR3 bases are TGTGCCAGCAGCCCCGGGACTAGCGGGAACAATGAGCAGTTCTTC. Together with reference TRBV11-1 and TRBJ2-1, the CDR3 gives the full variable domain: EAEVAQSPRYKITEKSQAVAFWCDPISGHATLYWYRQILGQGPELLVQFQDESVVDDSQLPKDRFSAERLKGVDSTLKIQPAELGDSAMYLCASSPGTSGNNEQFFGPGTRLTVL.

This rearrangement joins TRBV30 to TRBJ1-2; D unclear. The CDR3 is 12 residues long. Germline assignment: CDR1 GTSNPN and CDR2 SVGIG (reference sequence). Trimming left V 2 bases short and J 4 bases short, with 8 bases between. This chain's CDR3 is CAWSLTLYGYTF. The CDR3 DNA sequence: TGTGCCTGGAGTCTGACTCTCTATGGCTACACCTTC.

The J gene is TRBJ2-1, the V gene TRBV25-1, with TRBD2 matching 9 bases. J gave up 9 bases and V 3 bases, and 6 bases lay outside the gene matches. The germline CDR1 and CDR2 sequences are MGHDK and SYGVNS. There are 14 residues in the CDR3. DNA for the CDR3: TGTGCCAGCAGTGAGTGGACTAGCGCGGTTGAGCAGTTCTTC. The encoded protein is CASSEWTSAVEQFF.

This clone was recorded only once. This sequence joins TRBV7-3 and TRBJ2-1, with TRBD2 identical over 12 bases. In germline, CDR1 is SGHTA, CDR2 FQGTGA. The CDR3 covers 17 residues. After removal of 5 bases from V and 7 bases from J, the junction contained 12 bases not matched to a gene. CDR3 bases: TGTGCCAGCAGCCCTTTCCGGACTAGCGGGACCTGGAATGAGCAGTTCTTC. Its translation: CASSPFRTSGTWNEQFF. Filled out from reference TRBV7-3 and TRBJ2-1, the complete variable domain reads GAGVSQTPSNKVTEKGKYVELRCDPISGHTALYWYRQSLGQGPEFLIYFQGTGAADDSGLPNDRFFAVRPEGSVSTLKIQRTERGDSAVYLCASSPFRTSGTWNEQFFGPGTRLTVL.

Comments on this clone: Other DNA variants within this sample encode the same CDR3. The chain is built from TRBV19 and TRBJ2-5; TRBD1 aligns across 7 bases. The germline gives CDR1 LNHDA, CDR2 SQIVND (reference sequence). The CDR3 runs to 14 residues. The V and J ends lost 3 bases and 5 bases, in that order; junction bases with no gene match: 6. The CDR3 nucleotides are TGTGCCAGTAGTATGTTACAAGGGGGCGAGACCCAGTACTTC. Its protein product is CASSMLQGGETQYF.

In nucleotides, the CDR3 is TGTGCCAGCTCCGTCAGTTATGACTATGGCTACACCTTC. This gives the protein CASSVSYDYGYTF. This chain joins TRBV18 and TRBJ1-2, with D unclear. The CDR3 has 13 amino acids. V shed 6 bases and J shed 3 bases, with 11 bases lying between them. Looked up from germline, CDR1 is KGHSH and CDR2 is LQKENI.

The V and J genes are TRBV28 and TRBJ1-1; D is unresolved. Trimming shortened V by 8 bases and J by 3 bases, and 13 bases separated the two germline ends. Per germline, CDR1 MDHEN and CDR2 SYDVKM. The CDR3 is 13 amino acids. Here the CDR3 DNA reads TGTGCCAGCCTCCCGGGGAGTCACACTGAAGCTTTCTTT. Encoded protein: CASLPGSHTEAFF.

This rearrangement joins TRBV4-2 to TRBJ2-5; 8 nucleotides agree with TRBD2. Germline lookup yields CDR1 LGHNA and CDR2 YNFKEQ. Trimming took 0 bases from V and 5 from J; bases not matched to a gene: 5. This CDR3 spans 15 amino acids. The CDR3 here is CASSQERGGVETQYF. The CDR3 nucleotides are TGTGCCAGCAGCCAAGAACGGGGGGGCGTTGAGACCCAGTACTTC.

The rearrangement joins TRBV5-1 to TRBJ2-7; 8 nucleotides line up with TRBD2. This CDR3 is 15 amino acids long. V gave up 0 bases and J gave up 4 bases; unmatched junction bases: 6. In germline, CDR1 is SGHRS, CDR2 YFSETQ. The CDR3 region has the DNA TGCGCCAGCAGCTTGGTGAGCGGGAGTTGGTACGAGCAGTACTTC. This sequence encodes CASSLVSGSWYEQYF.

J is TRBJ2-3 and V is TRBV4-1; 7 bases are shared with TRBD1. CDR1 MGHRA and CDR2 YSYEKL come from the germline V gene. The length of the CDR3 is 16 residues. The V segment lost 0 bases and the J segment 6 bases; nucleotides outside the gene matches: 9. The DNA for the CDR3 is TGCGCCAGCAGCCAAGAGAGGGGACAGCCCCCGGATACGCAGTATTTT. Encoded protein: CASSQERGQPPDTQYF.

The chain joins TRBV5-4 to TRBJ1-2, with D perhaps matching TRBD1 (6 bases). CDR1 SGHNT and CDR2 YYREEE come from the germline V gene (reference sequence). This CDR3 contains 15 residues. Trimming removed 4 bases at V and 5 bases at J, with 18 bases between. In DNA form, the CDR3 reads TGTGCCAGCAGCGTTCCTACTCAGGGGAGATATGGCTACACCTTC. Translation: CASSVPTQGRYGYTF.

The V gene is TRBV28, the J gene TRBJ1-5; D remains unclear. Germline V gene lookup returns CDR1 MDHEN and CDR2 SYDVKM. Trimming left V 5 bases short and J 3 bases short, with 2 bases between. The CDR3 has 11 residues. The CDR3 region has the DNA TGTGCCAGCAGTCTCAATCAGCCCCAGCATTTT. Amino acid sequence: CASSLNQPQHF. The variable domain in full, with the rest retrieved from reference TRBV28 and TRBJ1-5, is DVKVTQSSRYLVKRTGEKVFLECVQDMDHENMFWYRQDPGLGLRLIYFSYDVKMKEKGDIPEGYSVSREKKERFSLILESASTNQTSMYLCASSLNQPQHFGDGTRLSIL.

The chain links TRBV27 to TRBJ1-2, with a tentative D call TRBD1 (5 bases). This CDR3 comprises 13 residues. Germline V gives CDR1 MNHEY, CDR2 SMNVEV (reference sequence). The ends were cut back, 6 bases at V and 5 bases at J, with 13 bases in the middle. In nucleotides, the CDR3 is TGTGCCAGCAGAATGGGGGGGGGTTATGGCTACACCTTC. Protein product: CASRMGGGYGYTF.

This chain connects TRBV5-1 to TRBJ1-3; tentatively, D is TRBD1 (6 bases). The CDR3 length is 16 residues. Germline CDR1 and CDR2: SGHRS and YFSETQ. Trimming removed 0 bases at V and 0 bases at J, with 10 bases between. The CDR3 DNA reads as TGCGCCAGCAGCTTGGAGCCCAGGGGCTCTGGAAACACCATATATTTT. It translates to CASSLEPRGSGNTIYF.

The chain couples TRBV2 to TRBJ1-5, with D tentatively TRBD1 (6 bases). V gave up 4 bases and J gave up 3 bases, with 7 bases separating them. This CDR3 region has 13 residues. Germline CDR1 and CDR2: SNHLY and FYNNEI. The CDR3 bases are TGTGCCAGCAGTGTGGGGGCCAATCAGCCCCAGCATTTT. The encoded protein is CASSVGANQPQHF.

The chain has TRBV6-5 and TRBJ2-7; TRBD1 agrees at 10 bases. This CDR3 spans 15 amino acids. The germline CDR1 and CDR2 sequences are MNHEY and SVGAGI. The junction had 6 bases not matched to a gene; V was cut back by 7 bases and J by 0 bases. The chain's CDR3 is CASMMGQGSSYEQYF. In DNA form, the CDR3 reads TGTGCCAGCATGATGGGACAGGGGAGCTCCTACGAGCAGTACTTC.

The chain links TRBV20-1 to TRBJ2-5; the D is unclear. CDR1 DFQATT and CDR2 SNEGSKA come from the germline V gene (reference sequence). This CDR3 is built from 10 residues. V shed 5 bases and J shed 7 bases, with 8 bases lying between them. The CDR3, as DNA: TGCAGTGCTGGATGGGCGACCCAGTACTTC. It codes for CSAGWATQYF.

This clone appeared a single time. The chain combines TRBV7-2 with TRBJ1-1; 7 positions agree with TRBD1. This CDR3 has 14 amino acids. The J segment lost 3 bases and the V segment lost 5 bases, leaving 6 bases of the junction unmatched. Germline-derived CDR1 and CDR2 are SGHTA and FQGNSA. The CDR3 DNA sequence: TGTGCCAGCAGCCCAGGGGGAACTCACACTGAAGCTTTCTTT. Translating gives CASSPGGTHTEAFF.

The sample holds a few counts of this clone. This chain joins TRBV7-9 and TRBJ2-7; weak D call: TRBD2 (5 bases). CDR1 and CDR2 (germline): SEHNR, FQNEAQ (reference sequence). V lost 10 bases and J 1 base, leaving 17 bases between the germline ends. The CDR3 runs 14 residues. CDR3 sequence reads: CATARADLSYEQYF. The CDR3 nucleotides read TGTGCCACCGCGAGGGCGGACCTATCCTACGAGCAGTACTTC.

This clone has a handful of counts. The J gene is TRBJ2-3, the V gene TRBV29-1, with 9 bases lining up with TRBD2. The V and J ends lost 3 bases and 1 base, in that order; junction bases with no gene match: 2. The CDR3 covers 14 residues. Germline V gene data show CDR1 as SQVTM and CDR2 as ANQGSEA. The CDR3: CSVEPSGGTDTQYF. For the CDR3, the DNA is TGCAGCGTTGAGCCTAGCGGGGGCACAGATACGCAGTATTTT.

This rearrangement joins TRBV27 to TRBJ2-7; the match to TRBD1 covers 8 bases. Looked up from germline, CDR1 is MNHEY and CDR2 is SMNVEV (reference sequence). Trimming took 6 bases from V and 0 from J; bases not matched to a gene: 7. This CDR3 is 15 amino acids long. The CDR3 DNA reads as TGTGCCAGCAGCCGGGGACAGGCGGTCTCCTACGAGCAGTACTTC. It is translated as CASSRGQAVSYEQYF.

The chain joins TRBV11-2 to TRBJ1-2, with 8 bases matching TRBD1. Looked up from germline, CDR1 is SGHAT and CDR2 is FQNNGV. This CDR3 is 15 amino acids long. Unmatched junction bases numbered 13, after V lost 7 bases and J lost 6 bases. For the CDR3, the DNA is TGTGCCAGCACCAGTCTTATGGGACAGGATGATGGCTACACCTTC. Protein sequence: CASTSLMGQDDGYTF.

CDR3 in amino acids: CATHLGGRGEQFF. In DNA, the CDR3 is TGTGCCACCCATTTAGGGGGAAGGGGTGAGCAGTTCTTC. The chain employs TRBV7-9 and TRBJ2-1; possibly TRBD1 for D (6 bases). Germline CDR1 is SEHNR and CDR2 is FQNEAQ (reference sequence). This CDR3 region has 13 residues. Trimming shortened V by 10 bases and J by 9 bases, and 19 bases separated the two germline ends.

The rearrangement joins TRBV28 to TRBJ2-7; 12 bases are shared with TRBD2. Germline CDR1 reads MDHEN; CDR2 reads SYDVKM. J was trimmed by 0 bases and V by 8 bases; bases with no gene match: 5. This CDR3 comprises 15 residues. The CDR3, as DNA: TGTGCCAGCCAACTAGCGGGAGGTTCCTCCTACGAGCAGTACTTC. It encodes CASQLAGGSSYEQYF.

The chain has TRBV28 and TRBJ1-1, with 9 nucleotides matching TRBD1. CDR3 length: 20 residues. V lost 1 base and J lost 0; bases outside the gene matches: 15. Germline-derived CDR1 and CDR2 are MDHEN and SYDVKM. The CDR3 DNA sequence: TGTGCCAGCAGTTTATTCCCCTTATCACAGGGGGCGTGGGTGAACACTGAAGCTTTCTTT. Amino acid sequence: CASSLFPLSQGAWVNTEAFF.

The chain uses TRBV28 and TRBJ1-5; TRBD1 is a possible D gene (5 bases). CDR3 length equals 14 residues. Germline CDR1 and CDR2: MDHEN and SYDVKM. The V gene lost 6 bases and the J gene lost 2 bases, with 11 bases spanning the gap. This chain's CDR3 is CASRIGGGNQPQHF. CDR3 DNA: TGTGCCAGCAGGATTGGAGGGGGCAATCAGCCCCAGCATTTT.

The V call is TRBV7-9, the J call TRBJ1-2, with 9 positions matching TRBD1. Germline V lookup: CDR1 SEHNR, CDR2 FQNEAQ (reference sequence). This CDR3 comprises 14 residues. Trimming took 6 bases from V and 4 from J; bases not matched to a gene: 6. This CDR3 reads CASRPGTGTYGYTF. Here the CDR3 DNA reads TGTGCCAGCAGGCCCGGGACAGGGACCTATGGCTACACCTTC.

The V and J genes are TRBV5-1 and TRBJ2-3; TRBD1 is a possible D gene (5 bases). CDR1 and CDR2 from the germline V gene are SGHRS and YFSETQ. Between the trimmed V and J ends, which lost 0 bases and 6 bases, there was a span of 11 bases. The CDR3 has 14 amino acids. The DNA for the CDR3 is TGCGCCAGCAGCTTGGCAGCAGGGTCGGATACGCAGTATTTT. This sequence encodes CASSLAAGSDTQYF.